This T cell receptor beta chain was recorded in a study of OX40 agonist ivuxolimab in advanced cancers. Study-level results: Among expanded peripheral T cells, antigen specificity went undetermined. Low normalized T-cell clonal expansion was additionally recorded for some nonresponders.

Here immunoSEQ multiplex PCR was the method, and the copy in TCRdb shows in-frame clones only, minus some. Altogether 65,000 to 70,000 clones are present, 90% being singletons, with the ten largest covering under 12%. As regards this clone: Its antigen is not known.

There are 15 residues in the CDR3. The germline V and J ends were trimmed by 6 bases and 2 bases, with 14 bases remaining between them. Germline V gene lookup returns CDR1 MDHEN and CDR2 SYDVKM. Specimen: CD4+ or CD8+ T cells sorted from blood, collected in a trial of the OX40 agonist ivuxolimab. This TCR came from an adult with an advanced solid tumor such as melanoma, head and neck, liver or kidney cancer. The chain uses TRBV28 and TRBJ1-5; possible D gene TRBD1, 5 bases. The CDR3 here is CASSPPGRGNQPQHF. CDR3 nucleotides: TGTGCCAGCAGCCCCCCGGGCAGGGGCAATCAGCCCCAGCATTTT.